Listed below are T cell receptor beta chains from one sample, sequenced in a study of control samples from healthy donors and cancer patients. Assay used: immunoSEQ multiplex PCR; TCRdb lists only in-frame clones, some missing. The table lists around 110,000 clones, roughly 93% of them singletons, with about 2.8% in the top ten. The sequenced material came from blood. These receptors were taken from a young man in good health. Each CDR3 is given with its conserved first and last residue. A D gene is named only where the DNA matches it firmly. The listing skips clone size in some rows; elsewhere it reads once, few, many or a size class.

CDR3 | DNA | V | size | D | J
CASSPPRDIPIVVPDTQYF | TGTGCCAGCAGTCCCCCACGGGACATCCCTATCGTAGTCCCAGATACGCAGTATTTT | TRBV28 | NA | NA | TRBJ2-3
CASSPNEGLQDTQYF | TGTGCCAGCAGCCCGAACGAGGGACTACAAGATACGCAGTATTTT | TRBV3-1/TRBV3-2 | NA | TRBD2 | TRBJ2-3
CASNPRQGANTGELFF | TGTGCCAGCAACCCGCGACAGGGGGCCAACACCGGGGAGCTGTTTTTT | TRBV19 | NA | TRBD1 | TRBJ2-2
CSVEPSGGPFLYNEQFF | TGCAGCGTTGAGCCCAGCGGGGGGCCGTTCCTCTACAATGAGCAGTTCTTC | TRBV29-1 | few | TRBD2 | TRBJ2-1
CASSERAWGRTTQYF | TGTGCCAGCAGTGAGAGGGCCTGGGGACGAACGACCCAGTACTTC | TRBV2 | few | NA | TRBJ2-5
CASSPLGVETQYF | TGTGCCAGCAGCCCCCTCGGCGTGGAGACCCAGTACTTC | TRBV4-2 | NA | NA | TRBJ2-5
CASSVQGNTEAFF | TGTGCCAGCAGCGTACAGGGGAACACTGAAGCTTTCTTT | TRBV9 | NA | NA | TRBJ1-1
CASSRGKRGTEETQYF | TGTGCCAGCAGCCGGGGGAAGCGGGGGACGGAAGAGACCCAGTACTTC | TRBV7-6 | NA | TRBD2 | TRBJ2-5
CASSLNSAGYGYTF | TGTGCCAGCAGCTTAAATTCAGCGGGCTACGGCTACACCTTC | TRBV7-2 | NA | NA | TRBJ1-2
CASSLETSGYNEQFF | TGTGCCAGCAGTTTAGAGACTAGCGGCTACAATGAGCAGTTCTTC | TRBV6-5 | NA | TRBD2 | TRBJ2-1
CASSLETGTEAFF | TGTGCCAGCAGCTTGGAGACGGGCACTGAAGCTTTCTTT | TRBV5-5 | NA | NA | TRBJ1-1
CASSSEGLKPQHF | TGTGCCAGCAGTAGTGAGGGCTTGAAGCCCCAGCATTTT | TRBV6-5 | NA | NA | TRBJ1-5
CAYAPTGKVSGELFF | TGTGCCTACGCTCCGACAGGGAAAGTTTCCGGGGAGCTGTTTTTT | TRBV30 | NA | TRBD1 | TRBJ2-2
CASSPQGAEGGTEAFF | TGTGCCAGCTCACCCCAGGGGGCAGAAGGTGGCACTGAAGCTTTCTTT | TRBV18 | NA | TRBD1 | TRBJ1-1
CASSYGQGGSNEKLFF | TGCGCCAGCAGCTACGGACAGGGAGGGAGTAATGAAAAACTGTTTTTT | TRBV5-1 | NA | TRBD1 | TRBJ1-4
CASSLIYEQYF | TGTGCCAGCAGTTTAATCTACGAGCAGTACTTC | TRBV28 | NA | NA | TRBJ2-7
CASSVVVETMNTEAFF | TGTGCCAGCAGCGTAGTGGTGGAGACCATGAACACTGAAGCTTTCTTT | TRBV9 | NA | NA | TRBJ1-1
CASSSVPQGGQETQYF | TGCGCCAGCAGCTCGGTTCCGCAGGGAGGCCAAGAGACCCAGTACTTC | TRBV5-1 | NA | NA | TRBJ2-5
CATSTDGGDQPQHF | TGTGCCACCAGCACCGACGGAGGGGATCAGCCCCAGCATTTT | TRBV15 | NA | NA | TRBJ1-5
CASRGRDSPLHF | TGTGCCAGCAGGGGCCGTGATTCACCCCTCCACTTT | TRBV6-5 | few | NA | TRBJ1-6
CASSPPGANVLTF | TGTGCCAGCAGCCCCCCTGGGGCCAACGTCCTGACTTTC | TRBV7-3 | NA | NA | TRBJ2-6
CASSLGRGSTEAFF | TGTGCCAGCAGCTTAGGCAGGGGAAGCACTGAAGCTTTCTTT | TRBV7-3 | NA | NA | TRBJ1-1
CASSPGGANYGYTF | TGTGCCAGCAGCCCCGGAGGAGCCAACTATGGCTACACCTTC | TRBV6-5 | NA | NA | TRBJ1-2
CASSFRTGTYNEQFF | TGTGCCAGCAGTTTTAGGACAGGGACCTACAATGAGCAGTTCTTC | TRBV27 | NA | TRBD1 | TRBJ2-1
CASSSRGGSSYNEQFF | TGTGCCAGCAGCTCGCGGGGGGGGAGCTCCTACAATGAGCAGTTCTTC | TRBV7-2 | NA | TRBD2 | TRBJ2-1
CATSREVTAGNTIYF | TGTGCCACCAGCAGAGAAGTTACCGCTGGAAACACCATATATTTT | TRBV15 | NA | NA | TRBJ1-3
CASSPGVASTNEKLFF | TGTGCCAGCAGTCCAGGAGTAGCCTCAACTAATGAAAAACTGTTTTTT | TRBV7-9 | NA | NA | TRBJ1-4
CASARPGANVLTF | TGTGCCAGCGCCCGACCTGGGGCCAACGTCCTGACTTTC | TRBV12-3/TRBV12-4 | NA | NA | TRBJ2-6
CASSITGTSQETQYF | TGTGCCAGTAGTATTACCGGGACTAGCCAAGAGACCCAGTACTTC | TRBV19 | NA | TRBD2 | TRBJ2-5
CASSFGSTEAFF | TGTGCCAGCAGCTTCGGAAGCACTGAAGCTTTCTTT | TRBV7-9 | NA | NA | TRBJ1-1
CASSRGQGAINEQFF | TGTGCCAGTAGCCGGGGACAGGGGGCGATCAATGAGCAGTTCTTC | TRBV19 | NA | TRBD1 | TRBJ2-1
CASSLISYGYTF | TGTGCCAGCAGTCTGATAAGCTATGGCTACACCTTC | TRBV28 | NA | NA | TRBJ1-2
CASSPWGGIGNTEAFF | TGTGCCAGCAGCCCCTGGGGGGGCATCGGGAACACTGAAGCTTTCTTT | TRBV11-1 | NA | NA | TRBJ1-1
CASSPRGVSNEKLFF | TGTGCCAGCAGCCCCAGGGGGGTGTCTAATGAAAAACTGTTTTTT | TRBV14 | NA | TRBD1 | TRBJ1-4
CASRRGTGESPLHF | TGTGCCAGCAGAAGAGGGACAGGGGAATCACCCCTCCACTTT | TRBV6-5 | NA | TRBD1 | TRBJ1-6
CASSQELVLQAEAFF | TGCGCCAGCAGCCAAGAGTTAGTTTTGCAGGCTGAAGCTTTCTTT | TRBV4-1 | NA | NA | TRBJ1-1
CASSLQGDGEKLFF | TGCGCCAGCAGCTTGCAGGGGGATGGTGAAAAACTGTTTTTT | TRBV5-1 | NA | TRBD1 | TRBJ1-4
CASSSLGYSNQPQHF | TGTGCCAGTAGTTCACTGGGCTATAGCAATCAGCCCCAGCATTTT | TRBV19 | NA | NA | TRBJ1-5
CASSSSGGASGEQFF | TGTGCCAGTAGTAGTAGCGGGGGGGCCTCCGGCGAGCAGTTCTTC | TRBV19 | NA | TRBD2 | TRBJ2-1
CASSTPSGVGSGGYTF | TGTGCCAGCAGCACCCCCTCGGGAGTAGGGAGTGGTGGCTACACCTTC | TRBV9 | NA | NA | TRBJ1-2
CASSFGGPEAFF | TGTGCCAGCAGCTTTGGGGGCCCAGAAGCTTTCTTT | TRBV5-6 | NA | NA | TRBJ1-1
CASGTYRVTQETQYF | TGTGCCAGCGGCACCTACAGGGTCACCCAAGAGACCCAGTACTTC | TRBV7-9 | once | NA | TRBJ2-5
CASSLDPTRRENTGELFF | TGTGCCAGCAGCTTAGATCCCACGCGGAGGGAGAACACCGGGGAGCTGTTTTTT | TRBV7-6 | NA | NA | TRBJ2-2
CASSASDTQYF | TGTGCCAGCAGCGCGAGCGATACGCAGTATTTT | TRBV7-9 | once | NA | TRBJ2-3
CASSFQDRGHEQYF | TGTGCCAGCAGTTTTCAGGACAGGGGCCACGAGCAGTACTTC | TRBV9 | NA | TRBD1 | TRBJ2-7